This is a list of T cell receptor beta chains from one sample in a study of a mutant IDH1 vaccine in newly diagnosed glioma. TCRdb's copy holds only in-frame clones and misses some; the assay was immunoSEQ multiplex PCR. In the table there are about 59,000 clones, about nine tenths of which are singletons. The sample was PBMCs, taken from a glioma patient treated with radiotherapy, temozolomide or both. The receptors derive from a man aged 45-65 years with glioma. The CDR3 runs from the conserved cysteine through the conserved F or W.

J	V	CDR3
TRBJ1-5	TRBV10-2	CASSDGAQPQHF
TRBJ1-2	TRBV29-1	CSVEAGRGLYGYTF
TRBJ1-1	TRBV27	CASTDTGTDEAFF
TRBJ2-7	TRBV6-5	CASSYTPYEQYF
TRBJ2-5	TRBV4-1	CASSQVQGRFETQYF
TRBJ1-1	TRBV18	CASSPTDSPRGTEAFF
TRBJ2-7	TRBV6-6	CASSTGLASPYEQYF
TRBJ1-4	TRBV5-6	CASSLPSQGVHEKLFF
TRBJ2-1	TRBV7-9	CASSSTGDEQFF
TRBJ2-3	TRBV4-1	CASSQDRSGGLPNTQYF
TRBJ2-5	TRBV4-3	CASSQERGPQETQYF
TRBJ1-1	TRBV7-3	CASRKDSQNTEAFF
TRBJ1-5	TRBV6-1	CASSEALLGSSGNQPQHF
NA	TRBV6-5	CASRWTSGRDEQYF
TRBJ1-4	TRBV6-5	CASSYARTGIGEKLFF
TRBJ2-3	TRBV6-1	CASRGRTASTDTQYF
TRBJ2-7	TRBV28	CASSITGQGAYEQYF
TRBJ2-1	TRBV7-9	CASSLSGRVMGDEQFF
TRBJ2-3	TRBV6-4	CASSDSSVEGTDTQYF
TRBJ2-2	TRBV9	CASSVRGGDNTGELFF
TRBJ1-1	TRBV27	CASRVGTSHTEAFF
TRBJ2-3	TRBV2	CASSLTSGSTDTQYF
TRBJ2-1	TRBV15	CATRGRQGALSEQFF
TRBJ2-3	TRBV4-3	CASSQDRRLRGSDTQYF
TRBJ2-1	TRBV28	CASSITLNEQFF
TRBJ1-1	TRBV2	CASSELWQGDPEAFF
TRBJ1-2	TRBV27	CASSLREGGPARYGYTF
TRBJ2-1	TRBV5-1	CASSLLTGQLNEQFF
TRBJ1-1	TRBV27	CASIYGTEAFF
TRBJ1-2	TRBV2	CASSSGPTGAVGGYTF
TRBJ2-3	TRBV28	CASSFIGSSTDTQYF
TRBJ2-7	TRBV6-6	CASGTLGDTSGQYF
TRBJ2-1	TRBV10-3	CAVSSGGYNEQFF
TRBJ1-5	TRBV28	CASSMAGGAHQPQHF
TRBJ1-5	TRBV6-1	CASSEASGGRQPQHF
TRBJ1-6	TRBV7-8	CASRKQGDSPLHF